This T cell receptor beta chain stems from a study of PD-L1 blockade in urothelial cancer (dated 2017 in TCRdb). Background for the entire study: All patients started therapy in the mid-2010s and received atezolizumab 1,200 mg intravenously every 3 weeks. Blood samples gave median yields of approximately 130,000 T cells and 65,000 to 85,000 unique TCRs, along with a median clonality of about 0.084. Blood samples were analyzed 3 weeks after the start of treatment (second dose) and 6 weeks after the start of treatment. Durable clinical benefit was defined as a progression-free survival longer than 6 months, and TCR features were additionally tested against progression-free survival and overall survival. The study, an exploratory multi-omic analysis, examined somatic, immune and clinical correlates of response to PD-L1 blockade with atezolizumab in urothelial cancer. Approximately 29 patients had pretreatment blood TCR-seq, approximately 24 had at least one posttreatment blood collection, and approximately 24 had tumor TCR-seq. About 85% of the roughly 29 patients were identified as males with urothelial cancer of bladder origin, and a prior smoking history was reported by 18 of 29 patients. An ECOG performance status of 0 or 1 was recorded for the patients, and 0 to 3 prior chemotherapy regimens had been received by the patients. In the same patients, pretreatment tumors underwent whole exome sequencing and RNA sequencing in addition to TCR sequencing. Durable clinical benefit was achieved by nine patients and was not achieved by 20 patients. TCR sequencing covered pretreatment tumor samples and matched, serially collected peripheral blood taken before and after atezolizumab treatment.

Overall results and qualifications from the work: Because the sample size was small (n ≈ 30) and many exploratory analyses were performed, the results are intended to be hypothesis-generating. Among patients with durable benefit, tumor-associated TCR clones showed greater expansion in peripheral blood 3 weeks after treatment started (n of about 21, p = 0.022). Improved progression-free and overall survival was associated with having pretreatment peripheral blood TCR clonality below the median.

The cohort comprised 25 to 35 patients with locally advanced or metastatic urothelial carcinoma treated at Memorial Sloan Kettering on a trial protocol. Peripheral blood mononuclear cells were collected pretreatment and during treatment, at between 1 and 8 total time points per patient. The Qiagen DNeasy Blood extraction kit was used to purify genomic DNA from total PBMCs and tumor samples. PBMCs were collected pretreatment and during treatment and were isolated and stored as previously described. For this clone: Its cognate antigen has yet to be identified. No much larger clone is present one base from it, and per-base qualities are unavailable.

Synthetic TCR analog templates were spiked into each PCR to estimate absolute template abundance from read counts. The immunoSEQ assay used bias-controlled V and J gene primers to amplify TCRbeta CDR3 regions from genomic DNA. Sequencing of rearranged TCRbeta segments was performed at approximately 20X coverage. The paper's processing steps were these. Sequencing errors were corrected by clustering, and CDR3s were annotated against IMGT so that V, D and J genes could be assigned. Downstream analyses used only productive TCRbeta rearrangements and left out out-of-frame or stop-codon sequences. To compute clonality, Shannon entropy was normalized by the log of the number of unique productive sequences and then subtracted from one. Clones differing between time points or between blood and tumor were identified using Fisher's exact test with Benjamini-Hochberg correction, with an adjusted p below 0.01 applied as the threshold. This immuneACCESS table, as held by TCRdb, lists in-frame sequences with V and J called but not all clones. Of the missing ones, under half trace to an unresolved V gene in checked studies; the others have no known cause. That table gives V, J and clone size, and the DNA gave D and trimming. The sample table records some 84,000 clones; roughly 90% of these occur just once. About 6% of the sample rests with the top ten.

According to the germline V gene (reference sequence), CDR1 reads SEHNR and CDR2 reads FQNEAQ. Including cysteine and phenylalanine, the CDR3 has 16 amino acids. Just the 48-base CDR3 DNA is kept, in frame starting at base 1. Trimming takes 5 bases from V and 2 bases from J, and the germline ends sit 19 bases apart. The TCR sequence derives from a woman aged 70-85 years with urothelial cancer. The source material was PBMCs, sampled around atezolizumab (anti-PD-L1) treatment. The sequence links TRBV7-9 to TRBJ2-7, and the D gene may be TRBD2, 6 bases matching. The DNA is TGTGCCAGCAGCCCAACGGGACTTGCAAGTACCTACGAGCAGTACTTC. This is translated as CASSPTGLASTYEQYF.